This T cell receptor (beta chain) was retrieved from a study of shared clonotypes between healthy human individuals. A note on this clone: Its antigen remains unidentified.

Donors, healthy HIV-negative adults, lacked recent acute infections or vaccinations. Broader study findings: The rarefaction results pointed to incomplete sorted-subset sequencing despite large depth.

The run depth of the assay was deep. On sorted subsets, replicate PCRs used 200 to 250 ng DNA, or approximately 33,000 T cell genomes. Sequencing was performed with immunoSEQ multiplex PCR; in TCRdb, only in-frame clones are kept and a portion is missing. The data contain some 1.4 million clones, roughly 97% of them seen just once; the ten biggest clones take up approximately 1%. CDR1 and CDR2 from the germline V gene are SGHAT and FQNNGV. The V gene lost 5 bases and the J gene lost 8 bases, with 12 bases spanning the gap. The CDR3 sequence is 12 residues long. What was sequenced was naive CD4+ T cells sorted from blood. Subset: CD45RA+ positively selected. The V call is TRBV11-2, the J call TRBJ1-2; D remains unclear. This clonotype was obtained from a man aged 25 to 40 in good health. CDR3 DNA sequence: TGTGCCAGCAGCCCCGGGCTCAGGGGCTACACCTTC. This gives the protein CASSPGLRGYTF. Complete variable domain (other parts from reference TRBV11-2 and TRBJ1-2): EAGVAQSPRYKIIEKRQSVAFWCNPISGHATLYWYQQILGQGPKLLIQFQNNGVVDDSQLPKDRFSAERLKGVDSTLKIQPAKLEDSAVYLCASSPGLRGYTFGSGTRLTVV.